These T cell receptor beta chains were read from a single sample in a study of metastatic and nonmetastatic thyroid tumors. TCRdb re-analyzed the PCR reads using MiXCR. The sample records tens of thousands of clones, roughly 25% being singletons. Sequencing was performed on blood. These receptors were obtained from a female donor with papillary thyroid cancer or a benign thyroid nodule (not recorded which). Some clones in this sample may be carry-over from other donors' samples. Each CDR3 is given with its conserved first and last residue. The order of the fields is J gene, clone size, D gene, V gene, CDR3 protein, CDR3 DNA. The D gene is left open where the match is weak. Clone size appears in some rows only: once, few, many, or a class for an expanded clone.

>TRBJ1-5|NA|NA|TRBV3-1
CASSQYPPGSGVNQPQHF
TGTGCCAGCAGCCAATACCCCCCTGGGAGTGGGGTCAATCAGCCCCAGCATTTT
>TRBJ1-5|NA|NA|TRBV7-3
CASSPDGNQPQHF
TGTGCCAGCAGCCCCGACGGGAATCAGCCCCAGCACTTT
>TRBJ1-2|NA|NA|TRBV25-1
CASSVGPHRYGYTF
TGTGCCAGCAGTGTGGGACCTCATCGGTATGGCTACACCTTC
>TRBJ2-6|few|NA|TRBV2
CACRRLTSGANVLTF
TGTGCCTGCAGGCGACTAACTTCTGGTGCCAACGTCCTGACTTTC
>TRBJ2-3|few|NA|TRBV19
CASSKSPGFVQYF
TGTGCCAGTAGTAAATCCCCGGGGTTCGTGCAGTATTTT
>TRBJ2-7|NA|TRBD2|TRBV11-3
CASSLGLAGVYYEQYF
TGTGCCAGCAGCTTAGGTCTAGCGGGAGTGTACTACGAGCAGTACTTC
>TRBJ2-7|NA|NA|TRBV5-6
CAISLGTSYEQYF
TGTGCCATTAGCTTGGGGACCTCCTACGAGCAGTACTTC
>TRBJ2-5|few|TRBD2|TRBV6-4
CASSERGGQETQYF
TGTGCCAGCAGTGAGCGGGGGGGCCAAGAGACCCAGTACTTC
>TRBJ2-1|many|TRBD2|TRBV5-1
CASSSVAGGHEQFF
TGCGCCAGCAGCTCGGTAGCGGGAGGGCATGAGCAGTTCTTC
>TRBJ1-6|NA|TRBD1|TRBV30
CAWSVTDRGLSSPLHF
TGTGCCTGGAGTGTCACAGACAGGGGGTTATCTTCACCCCTCCACTTT
>TRBJ2-2|many|NA|TRBV5-8
CASSSNEANTGELFF
TGTGCCAGCAGCTCCAACGAAGCGAACACCGGGGAGCTGTTTTTT
>TRBJ2-7|NA|TRBD1|TRBV4-2
CASSQDTRDREYEQYF
TGTGCCAGCAGCCAAGATACCCGGGACAGGGAATACGAGCAGTACTTC
>TRBJ1-3|few|TRBD1|TRBV6-5
CASSLTRGLSGNTIYF
TGTGCCAGCAGTTTAACCAGGGGGCTCTCTGGAAACACCATATATTTT
>TRBJ1-6|few|TRBD1|TRBV12-5
CASGFLRSDRGSPLHF
TGTGCTAGTGGTTTTCTAAGGTCGGACAGGGGTTCACCCCTCCACTTT
>TRBJ2-3|NA|TRBD1|TRBV5-8
CASSLRQGRGDTQYF
TGTGCCAGCAGCCTACGACAGGGGCGGGGAGATACGCAGTATTTT
>TRBJ1-2|NA|NA|TRBV20-1
CSARWGRYGYTF
TGCAGTGCCAGGTGGGGAAGATATGGCTACACCTTC
>TRBJ1-2|medium-sized|TRBD1|TRBV27
CASSSQGADYGYTF
TGTGCCAGCAGTTCACAGGGGGCGGACTATGGCTACACCTTC
>TRBJ2-1|NA|TRBD2|TRBV6-1
CASSQTSGTYNEQFF
TGTGCCAGCAGTCAGACTAGCGGGACCTACAATGAGCAGTTCTTC
>TRBJ2-2|many|NA|TRBV4-2
CASSKEGGTGELFF
TGTGCCAGCAGCAAAGAGGGGGGCACCGGGGAGCTGTTTTTT
>TRBJ1-1|NA|NA|TRBV19
CASSKIPSEAFF
TGTGCCAGTAGTAAGATCCCTTCAGAAGCTTTCTTT
>TRBJ2-7|NA|NA|TRBV11-1
CASSFSGVGYEQYF
TGTGCCAGCAGCTTTTCAGGGGTTGGCTACGAGCAGTACTTC
>TRBJ1-2|medium-sized|NA|TRBV6-2/TRBV6-3
CASTETTRGGYTF
TGTGCCAGCACCGAAACTACAAGGGGTGGCTACACCTTC
>TRBJ2-3|many|NA|TRBV19
CASSIEPRHTQYF
TGTGCCAGTAGTATAGAACCCCGCCATACGCAGTATTTT
>TRBJ2-1|NA|NA|TRBV6-9
CASSYEIASSYNEQFF
TGTGCCAGCAGTTATGAGATAGCGTCCTCCTACAATGAGCAGTTCTTC
>TRBJ2-7|NA|NA|TRBV28
CASRGRLGGRNEQYF
TGTGCCAGCAGGGGCAGACTAGGTGGAAGAAACGAGCAGTACTTC
>TRBJ2-7|NA|TRBD2|TRBV28
CASSLTGTSYEQYF
TGTGCCAGCAGTTTAACCGGGACTAGCTACGAGCAGTACTTC
>TRBJ2-7|NA|NA|TRBV20-1
CSARDSIGLTPHEQYF
TGCAGTGCTAGAGATTCCATCGGGCTCACTCCGCACGAGCAGTACTTC
>TRBJ2-7|NA|TRBD1|TRBV27
CASSFKGDRGFYEQYF
TGTGCCAGCAGTTTCAAGGGGGACAGGGGTTTCTACGAGCAGTACTTC